The source of this T cell receptor (beta chain) is a study of read filtering for tumor transcriptome and immune sequencing. Molecular barcoded adaptors covering alpha/delta and beta/gamma chains were used on 400 ng RNA. TCRdb recomputed calls from the reads with MiXCR, one row per CDR3 protein. The data contain about 30,000 distinct CDR3 sequences, about 18% of them seen just once; the ten biggest clones take up approximately 16%. CDR3 length: 13 residues. V dropped 3 bases and J dropped 10 bases, with 16 bases sitting between them. From germline, CDR1 is DFQATT and CDR2 SNEGSKA (reference sequence). Sample share makes this clonotype medium-sized (0.01 to 0.1%).

The TCR was taken from a donor aged 40 or older with multiple myeloma. The chain links TRBV20-1 to TRBJ2-1, with D unresolved. The specimen was a population of CD138-negative cells sorted from bone marrow. CDR3 coding DNA: TGCAGTGCTAGCGGCACCCCTACAAGCGAGCAGTTCTTC. Translation: CSASGTPTSEQFF.